This entry concerns a single T cell receptor beta chain. Its matching antigen is unknown. The V and J ends lost 5 bases and 5 bases respectively, with 18 bases between them. Germline V lookup: CDR1 SEHNR, CDR2 FQNEAQ (reference sequence). The CDR3 covers 15 residues. One entry per CDR3 protein, called by TCRdb with MiXCR from the reads. The data hold 550,000 to 700,000 distinct CDR3 sequences, with about 39% observed a single time. These data are taken from a study of T cell repertoires in cytomegalovirus infection. About the research overall: Recently identified HLA-C-restricted CMV epitopes were among the peptides used. General observations from the study: The study found HLA-C-restricted CMV-specific TCR beta clonotypes dominating the ex vivo response.

This rearrangement joins TRBV7-9 to TRBJ1-1; D might be TRBD1 (6 bases). The TCR sequence derives from a human donor in good health (CMV status not recorded). Some clones in this sample may be carry-over from other donors' samples. The sample in question was cultured PBMCs, obtained from culture after CMV antigen stimulation. The CDR3 sequence is CASSPGGGRGTEAFF. As DNA, the CDR3 is TGTGCCAGCAGCCCAGGAGGGGGGAGGGGGACTGAAGCTTTCTTT.